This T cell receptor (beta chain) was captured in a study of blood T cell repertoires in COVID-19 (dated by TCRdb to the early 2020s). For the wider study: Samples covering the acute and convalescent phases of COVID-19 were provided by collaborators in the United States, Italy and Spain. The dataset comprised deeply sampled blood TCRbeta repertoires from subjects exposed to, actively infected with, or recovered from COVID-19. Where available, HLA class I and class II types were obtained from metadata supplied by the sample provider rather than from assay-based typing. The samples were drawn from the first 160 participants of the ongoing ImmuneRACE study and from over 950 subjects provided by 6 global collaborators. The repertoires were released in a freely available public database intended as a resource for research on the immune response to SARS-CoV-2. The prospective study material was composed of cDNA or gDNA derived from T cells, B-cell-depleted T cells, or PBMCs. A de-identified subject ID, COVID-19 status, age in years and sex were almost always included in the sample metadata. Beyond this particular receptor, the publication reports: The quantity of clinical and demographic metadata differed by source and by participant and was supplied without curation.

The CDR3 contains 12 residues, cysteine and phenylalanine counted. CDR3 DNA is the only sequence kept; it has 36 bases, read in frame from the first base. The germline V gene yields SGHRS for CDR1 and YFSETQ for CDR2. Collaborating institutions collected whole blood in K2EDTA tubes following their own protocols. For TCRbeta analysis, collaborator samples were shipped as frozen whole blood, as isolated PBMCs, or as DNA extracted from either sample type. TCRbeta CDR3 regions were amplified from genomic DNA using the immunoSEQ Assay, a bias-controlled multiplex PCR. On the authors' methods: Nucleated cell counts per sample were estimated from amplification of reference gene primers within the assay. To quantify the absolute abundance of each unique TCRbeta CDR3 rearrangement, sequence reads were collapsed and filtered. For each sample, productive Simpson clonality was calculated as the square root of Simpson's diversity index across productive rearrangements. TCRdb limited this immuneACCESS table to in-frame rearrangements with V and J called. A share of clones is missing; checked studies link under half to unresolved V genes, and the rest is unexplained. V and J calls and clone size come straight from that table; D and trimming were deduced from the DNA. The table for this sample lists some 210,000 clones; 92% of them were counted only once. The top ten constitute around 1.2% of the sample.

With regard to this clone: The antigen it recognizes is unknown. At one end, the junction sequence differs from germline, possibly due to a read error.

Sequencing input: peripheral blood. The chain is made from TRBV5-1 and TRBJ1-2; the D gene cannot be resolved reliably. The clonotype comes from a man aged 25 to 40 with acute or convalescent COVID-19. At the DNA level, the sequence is TGCGCCAGCAGCCCCGGGGAAGCGGCTACGGCCTTC. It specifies CASSPGEAATAF.